The present entry profiles one TCR beta chain with its context. A much bigger clone sits one base away, suggesting this may be a read error. The sample comes from a study of CD8+CD57+ T cells in acquired aplastic anemia. Study-level information: CD4+ and CD8+ cells, once sorted, gave DNA averaging 3.2 ug. Read counts for CD4+ cells (from healthy donors) averaged about 10.8 million.

The CDR3 contains 16 residues. The germline V gene has CDR1 SGHAT and CDR2 FQNNGV. V lost 5 bases and J 0 bases, leaving 14 bases between the germline ends. TCR beta VDJ and CDR3 profiling used genomic DNA as template. TCRdb processed the reads anew with MiXCR; each CDR3 protein has one entry. Among about 160,000 distinct CDR3 sequences, approximately 40% were seen once, and the ten largest hold approximately 1.1%. The receptor was isolated from a human donor in good health. Sequencing input: sorted CD4+, CD8+, or CD8+CD57+ T cells (not recorded which) from PBMCs. The rearrangement links TRBV11-2 to TRBJ2-1, with a tentative D call TRBD2 (5 bases). CDR3 bases: TGTGCCAGCAGCCTCCTACTAGTGTCCTCCTACAATGAGCAGTTCTTC. This encodes CASSLLLVSSYNEQFF. The full variable domain, its missing parts supplied by reference TRBV11-2 and TRBJ2-1, is EAGVAQSPRYKIIEKRQSVAFWCNPISGHATLYWYQQILGQGPKLLIQFQNNGVVDDSQLPKDRFSAERLKGVDSTLKIQPAKLEDSAVYLCASSLLLVSSYNEQFFGPGTRLTVL.